Below are 16 T cell receptor beta chains sequenced from a single sample in a study of identical twins. One entry per CDR3 protein, called by TCRdb with MiXCR from the 5' RACE reads. The profile shows just under 650,000 distinct CDR3 sequences, about 7.6% of them singletons. Separately, the same data were catalogued under a study of yellow fever vaccine responses in identical twins.

Sequencing input: PBMCs. The receptors here all came from a woman between 18 and 29 years old in good health.

In its sample, this clonotype was seen once. A much larger clone lies a single base off, so this may be a read error. This chain uses TRBV5-3 with TRBJ2-6, with D hard to call. TRBV5-3 has ORF status, its function being uncertain. The V gene lost 8 bases and the J gene lost 4 bases, with 10 bases spanning the gap. This CDR3 has 13 residues. The CDR3 DNA reads as TGTGCCAGGAGCCCTCCGGGGGCCAACGTCCTGACTTTC. Its protein product is CARSPPGANVLTF.

This clonotype was recorded a few times. The rearrangement uses TRBV5-1 and TRBJ2-1, with TRBD2 matching over 12 bases. The CDR3 consists of 15 residues. CDR1 SGHRS and CDR2 YFSETQ come from the germline V gene. Trimming took 6 bases from V and 6 from J; bases not matched to a gene: 7. The CDR3 nucleotides read TGCGCCAGCACAAGACTAGCGGGGGTGGTCAATGAGCAGTTCTTC. This codes for CASTRLAGVVNEQFF. The complete variable domain, with remaining parts taken from reference TRBV5-1 and TRBJ2-1, reads KAGVTQTPRYLIKTRGQQVTLSCSPISGHRSVSWYQQTPGQGLQFLFEYFSETQRNKGNFPGRFSGRQFSNSRSEMNVSTLELGDSALYLCASTRLAGVVNEQFFGPGTRLTVL.

The V gene is TRBV11-1, the J gene TRBJ2-5, with TRBD2 identical over 10 bases. The CDR3 runs 18 residues. Germline lookup yields CDR1 SGHAT and CDR2 FQDESV (reference sequence). The ends lost 5 bases at V and 2 bases at J; junction bases unmatched: 14. The CDR3 sequence: CASSPPLAGGQKQETQYF. Here the CDR3 DNA reads TGTGCCAGCAGCCCTCCTTTAGCGGGAGGACAAAAGCAAGAGACCCAGTACTTC.

This clonotype was observed many times. The rearrangement links TRBV20-1 to TRBJ2-1, with 8 nucleotides matching TRBD2. Losses at the gene ends were 3 bases for V and 6 bases for J; bases not matched to a gene: 7. Per the germline V gene, CDR1 is DFQATT and CDR2 is SNEGSKA (reference sequence). The CDR3 runs to 14 residues. The CDR3 here is CSASGRALANEQFF. CDR3 nucleotides: TGCAGTGCTAGCGGGAGGGCGTTAGCCAATGAGCAGTTCTTC.

The CDR3 DNA follows: TGTGCCAGCAGCATAAACAGGGGCCAAGAGACCCAGTACTTC. Translating gives CASSINRGQETQYF. The genes are TRBV7-2 and TRBJ2-5, with 7 nucleotides matching TRBD1. The CDR3 is 14 amino acids. Germline assignment: CDR1 SGHTA and CDR2 FQGNSA. Germline trimming cut 5 bases from V and 1 base from J; bases unmatched to any gene: 4. The whole variable domain, filled in from reference TRBV7-2 and TRBJ2-5, reads GAGVSQSPSNKVTEKGKDVELRCDPISGHTALYWYRQSLGQGLEFLIYFQGNSAPDKSGLPSDRFSAERTGGSVSTLTIQRTQQEDSAVYLCASSINRGQETQYFGPGTRLLVL.

This clonotype showed up many times. J is TRBJ2-7 and V is TRBV7-9; no clear D. The CDR3 length is 13 residues. Germline assignment: CDR1 SEHNR and CDR2 FQNEAQ (reference sequence). Between the trimmed V and J ends, which lost 2 bases and 7 bases, there was a span of 12 bases. The CDR3 protein is CASSLLSAPEQYF. The CDR3, as DNA: TGTGCCAGCAGCTTATTAAGTGCTCCGGAGCAGTACTTC.

Many counts were recorded for this clonotype. Here the CDR3 reads CSVVNTGNTEAFF. For the CDR3, the DNA is TGCAGCGTCGTAAACACAGGGAATACTGAAGCTTTCTTT. The gene calls are TRBV29-1 and TRBJ1-1; tentative D call: TRBD1 (6 bases). The V and J ends lost 6 bases and 5 bases respectively, with 16 bases between them. The length of the CDR3 is 13 residues. The germline gives CDR1 SQVTM, CDR2 ANQGSEA.

This clonotype appeared many times. The V and J genes are TRBV12-3 or TRBV12-4 and TRBJ2-1; 10 bases map to TRBD2. The CDR3 loop spans 16 amino acids. Trimming took 6 bases from V and 4 from J; bases not matched to a gene: 9. The CDR3 protein is CASRPSGSFSYNEQFF. CDR3 bases: TGTGCCAGCAGACCTAGCGGGAGTTTCTCATACAATGAGCAGTTCTTC.

This clonotype was found a few times. The gene calls are TRBV6-5 and TRBJ1-1; weak D call: TRBD1 (6 bases). CDR1 is MNHEY, CDR2 SVGAGI, per germline. V was clipped by 2 bases and J by 6 bases, with 19 bases between them. The CDR3 has 16 amino acids. In DNA, the CDR3 is TGTGCCAGCAGTTACGAAATTGGCGGGACATTATCTGAAGCTTTCTTT. It yields the protein CASSYEIGGTLSEAFF.

The CDR3 spells CASSGTGLTSGELFF. The CDR3 region has the DNA TGTGCCAGCTCAGGAACAGGGTTGACGAGTGGGGAGCTGTTTTTT. This sequence joins TRBV6-1 and TRBJ2-2; TRBD1 might be the D (6 bases). The CDR3 is 15 amino acids. V lost 8 bases to trimming and J lost 8 bases, with 21 bases between them. Germline V lookup: CDR1 MNHNS, CDR2 SASEGT.

This clonotype was counted only a few times. The chain links TRBV6-5 to TRBJ1-1; D is undetermined. The germline CDR1 and CDR2 sequences are MNHEY and SVGAGI. CDR3 length: 16 residues. Between the trimmed V and J ends, which lost 0 bases and 2 bases, there was a span of 13 bases. CDR3 in amino acids: CASSYSVVMGNTEAFF. In DNA, the CDR3 is TGTGCCAGCAGTTACTCGGTTGTGATGGGTAACACTGAAGCTTTCTTT.

This clonotype was counted ten times or more. V usage is TRBV7-8 and J usage is TRBJ2-7; 13 nucleotides line up with TRBD2. CDR1 and CDR2 from the germline V gene are SGHVS and FQNEAQ. With V trimmed by 5 bases and J by 7 bases, 11 bases remained unmatched. CDR3 length: 16 residues. The CDR3 DNA sequence: TGTGCCAGCAGCCAGAGACTAGCGGGAGGTAGTGAGGAGCAGTACTTC. Its protein is CASSQRLAGGSEEQYF.

The chain has TRBV20-1 and TRBJ1-3, with D hard to call. Germline V lookup: CDR1 DFQATT, CDR2 SNEGSKA (reference sequence). The CDR3 covers 15 residues. Trimming removed 6 bases from V and 0 bases from J, with 15 bases in between. The CDR3 reads CSATPQGTSGNTIYF. As DNA, the CDR3 is TGCAGTGCGACCCCCCAAGGAACCTCTGGAAACACCATATATTTT.

This chain joins TRBV7-2 and TRBJ1-3; D gene ambiguous. The length of the CDR3 is 15 residues. The V gene lost 2 bases and the J gene lost 4 bases, with 12 bases spanning the gap. Germline V CDR1 and CDR2: SGHTA, FQGNSA. The CDR3 protein is CASSLLSGRGNTIYF. The CDR3 bases are TGTGCCAGCAGCTTATTAAGTGGTAGAGGAAACACCATATATTTT.

At least ten counts were recorded for this clonotype. The V gene is TRBV15, the J gene TRBJ2-1, with D unclear. The CDR3 consists of 17 residues. CDR1 and CDR2 from the germline V gene are LNHNV and YYDKDF (reference sequence). V lost 0 bases and J 2 bases, leaving 14 bases between the germline ends. CDR3 loop: CATSRDSPAQTYNEQFF. The CDR3 bases are TGTGCCACCAGCAGAGACAGTCCCGCACAGACCTACAATGAGCAGTTCTTC.

At least ten counts were recorded for this clonotype. This chain connects TRBV29-1 to TRBJ2-1, with D perhaps given as TRBD1 or TRBD2 (5 bases each). This CDR3 region has 12 residues. The germline gives CDR1 SQVTM, CDR2 ANQGSEA. The V and J ends lost 1 base and 9 bases respectively, with 10 bases between them. The chain's CDR3 is CSVEGGRSEQFF. The DNA of the CDR3 is TGCAGCGTTGAAGGGGGACGCTCTGAGCAGTTCTTC.